The next 20 T cell receptor beta chains were all read from a single sample in a study of OX40 agonist ivuxolimab in advanced cancers. Only in-frame clones appear in the TCRdb table, and some are missing; sequencing was by immunoSEQ multiplex PCR. The sample includes approximately 68,000 clones, 92% of them seen just once. Sequencing used CD4+ or CD8+ T cells sorted from blood, obtained in a trial of the OX40 agonist ivuxolimab. The receptors stem from an adult with an advanced solid tumor such as melanoma, head and neck, liver or kidney cancer.

This rearrangement joins TRBV14 to TRBJ2-7; D possibly corresponds to TRBD2 (6 bases). Germline loops: CDR1 SGHDN, CDR2 FVKESK. The CDR3 consists of 15 residues. Trimming left V 0 bases short and J 3 bases short, with 12 bases between. The CDR3 DNA sequence: TGTGCCAGCAGCCAAGAGGCTAGCGCAGTCTACGAGCAGTACTTC. Protein sequence: CASSQEASAVYEQYF.

The CDR3: CASSYTVDGYTF. The CDR3 region has the DNA TGTGCCAGCAGTTACACGGTTGATGGCTACACCTTC. The V gene is TRBV6-6, the J gene TRBJ1-2; no definite D call. V was trimmed by 2 bases and J by 6 bases, leaving 7 bases between them. Per germline, CDR1 MNHNY and CDR2 SVGAGI (reference sequence). This CDR3 has 12 residues.

This clone was seen once. The V call is TRBV2, the J call TRBJ2-2, with D perhaps matching TRBD2 (5 bases). V lost 2 bases, J lost 2 bases, and 24 bases lay in between. Germline V gene lookup returns CDR1 SNHLY and CDR2 FYNNEI. The CDR3 sequence is 20 residues long. CDR3 region: CASSEPPNGSYWSNTGELFF. Written as DNA, the CDR3 is TGTGCCAGCAGTGAACCCCCTAATGGGAGTTACTGGTCTAACACCGGGGAGCTGTTTTTT.

For the CDR3, the DNA is TGTGCCAGCAGCTTATTGGGCGGGGGGGTCTCCTCCTACAATGAGCAGTTCTTC. It specifies CASSLLGGGVSSYNEQFF. This chain uses TRBV7-8 with TRBJ2-1; 9 bases agree with TRBD2. This CDR3 has 18 residues. The ends lost 2 bases at V and 0 bases at J; junction bases unmatched: 8. The germline gives CDR1 SGHVS, CDR2 FQNEAQ. The whole variable domain, remainder taken from reference TRBV7-8 and TRBJ2-1, is GAGVSQSPRYKVAKRGQDVALRCDPISGHVSLFWYQQALGQGPEFLTYFQNEAQLDKSGLPSDRFFAERPEGSVSTLKIQRTQQEDSAVYLCASSLLGGGVSSYNEQFFGPGTRLTVL.

The count of this clone is one. J is TRBJ1-6 and V is TRBV19; TRBD1 might be the D (6 bases). Germline lookup yields CDR1 LNHDA and CDR2 SQIVND (reference sequence). This CDR3 contains 13 residues. V gave up 5 bases and J gave up 10 bases, with 12 bases separating them. The CDR3 coding sequence is TGTGCCAGTAGTTTAGGGGGAGTATCACCCCTCCACTTT. This gives the protein CASSLGGVSPLHF.

This CDR3 is CASSHPSDLKETQYF. The CDR3 DNA reads as TGCGCCAGCAGCCACCCGTCGGACTTAAAAGAGACCCAGTACTTC. The chain combines TRBV4-1 with TRBJ2-5; D might be TRBD2 (5 bases). Trimming pared 3 bases from V and 3 bases from J, leaving 14 bases between. The CDR3 totals 15 residues. Germline CDR1 reads MGHRA; CDR2 reads YSYEKL.

The chain employs TRBV11-2 and TRBJ2-1; 9 bases line up with TRBD1. The CDR3 is 17 amino acids. V shed 2 bases and J 6 bases; nucleotides not matched to a gene: 11. CDR1 is SGHAT and CDR2 is FQNNGV in the germline V gene. The chain's CDR3 is CASSLSPGQGRINEQFF. CDR3 coding DNA: TGTGCCAGCAGCTTAAGTCCCGGACAGGGGCGGATCAATGAGCAGTTCTTC. The whole variable domain, filled in from reference TRBV11-2 and TRBJ2-1, reads EAGVAQSPRYKIIEKRQSVAFWCNPISGHATLYWYQQILGQGPKLLIQFQNNGVVDDSQLPKDRFSAERLKGVDSTLKIQPAKLEDSAVYLCASSLSPGQGRINEQFFGPGTRLTVL.

The chain has TRBV10-1 and TRBJ1-1; D uncertain. From germline, CDR1 is WNHNN and CDR2 SYGVQD (reference sequence). Trimming shortened V by 5 bases and J by 0 bases, and 10 bases separated the two germline ends. This CDR3 is built from 14 residues. The CDR3 DNA is TGCGCCAGCAGTTCGGTACGGATGAACACTGAAGCTTTCTTT. Its protein is CASSSVRMNTEAFF.

The chain employs TRBV13 and TRBJ1-2; 9 nucleotides agree with TRBD1. Germline V gene sequence: CDR1 PRHDT, CDR2 FYEKMQ (reference sequence). With V trimmed by 3 bases and J by 4 bases, 3 bases remained unmatched. The CDR3 totals 14 residues. As DNA, the CDR3 is TGTGCCAGCAGCTTGGGACAGGGAATCTATGGCTACACCTTC. This translates into CASSLGQGIYGYTF.

The chain has TRBV30 and TRBJ2-3, with 8 bases identical to TRBD2. Trimming at V came to 5 bases and at J to 7 bases, leaving 8 bases not matched to a gene. Germline loops: CDR1 GTSNPN, CDR2 SVGIG (reference sequence). The CDR3 has 13 residues. CDR3: CAWAPGGPYTQYF. CDR3 nucleotides: TGTGCCTGGGCCCCGGGGGGGCCGTATACGCAGTATTTT.

The chain is built from TRBV4-3 and TRBJ2-7; 8 nucleotides agree with TRBD1. Germline V gene data show CDR1 as LGHNA and CDR2 as YSLEER. V dropped 1 base and J dropped 4; count of bases not matched to a gene: 12. CDR3 length: 17 amino acids. This chain's CDR3 is CASSQGPGGQGRYEQYF. CDR3 nucleotide sequence: TGCGCCAGCAGCCAAGGGCCAGGAGGACAGGGTCGTTACGAGCAGTACTTC.

The chain has TRBV6-5 and TRBJ2-7; no reliable D call. The V end lost 7 bases, the J end lost 2 bases, and 15 bases lay between the germline ends. The CDR3 has 14 amino acids. Germline CDR1 is MNHEY and CDR2 is SVGAGI. The CDR3 is CASTDGGRTYEQYF. The CDR3 bases are TGTGCCAGCACCGATGGCGGCCGCACCTACGAGCAGTACTTC.

This chain uses TRBV27 with TRBJ2-7; 7 nucleotides match TRBD1. Germline-derived CDR1 and CDR2 are MNHEY and SMNVEV (reference sequence). This CDR3 has 14 residues. The J segment lost 1 base and the V segment lost 4 bases, leaving 4 bases of the junction unmatched. CDR3 loop: CASSSQGLSYEQYF. The CDR3 nucleotides read TGTGCCAGCAGTTCACAGGGGTTATCCTACGAGCAGTACTTC.

This chain connects TRBV7-8 to TRBJ1-1; possible D gene TRBD1, 6 bases. CDR1 SGHVS and CDR2 FQNEAQ come from the germline V gene. The CDR3 is 15 amino acids. V lost 5 bases and J lost 4, with 17 bases in between. In nucleotides, the CDR3 is TGTGCCAGCAGCCTGGGGGCCGCCACAGGCACTGAAGCTTTCTTT. This codes for CASSLGAATGTEAFF.

The chain joins TRBV7-8 to TRBJ2-5; D call uncertain. The CDR3 is 13 amino acids. V lost 5 bases and J 3 bases, leaving 10 bases between the germline ends. CDR1 is SGHVS and CDR2 is FQNEAQ in the germline V gene. The CDR3: CASSPDGEETQYF. CDR3 DNA sequence: TGTGCCAGCAGCCCTGACGGAGAAGAGACCCAGTACTTC. Full variable domain (missing parts from reference TRBV7-8 and TRBJ2-5): GAGVSQSPRYKVAKRGQDVALRCDPISGHVSLFWYQQALGQGPEFLTYFQNEAQLDKSGLPSDRFFAERPEGSVSTLKIQRTQQEDSAVYLCASSPDGEETQYFGPGTRLLVL.

This chain connects TRBV14 to TRBJ2-2; D is possibly TRBD2 (7 bases). Germline CDR1 SGHDN, CDR2 FVKESK. This CDR3 is 16 amino acids long. V lost 4 bases to trimming and J lost 0 bases, with 12 bases between them. The CDR3 nucleotides are TGTGCCAGCAGCCTGGGGGGGCAGGCGAACACCGGGGAGCTGTTTTTT. Translated, it gives CASSLGGQANTGELFF.

This chain connects TRBV9 to TRBJ1-1; tentative D call: TRBD1 (5 bases). V dropped 4 bases and J dropped 1 base, with 11 bases sitting between them. CDR3 length: 14 residues. CDR1 and CDR2 (germline): SGDLS, YYNGEE. The CDR3 loop is CASSPGPANTEAFF. The CDR3 DNA reads as TGTGCCAGCAGCCCAGGGCCGGCGAACACTGAAGCTTTCTTT.

V and J are TRBV27 and TRBJ2-7; D uncertain. The CDR3 covers 16 residues. Germline-derived CDR1 and CDR2 are MNHEY and SMNVEV (reference sequence). The V end lost 2 bases, the J end lost 1 base, and 15 bases lay between the germline ends. CDR3 residues: CASSLQAQVKSYEQYF. In nucleotides, the CDR3 is TGTGCCAGCAGTTTACAGGCGCAGGTTAAATCCTACGAGCAGTACTTC.

The chain links TRBV7-3 to TRBJ2-3, with D perhaps TRBD2 (5 bases). The CDR3 runs 14 residues. CDR1 and CDR2 (germline): SGHTA, FQGTGA. V lost 5 bases, J lost 6 bases, and 15 bases lay in between. CDR3: CASSVGLAFDTQYF. As DNA, the CDR3 is TGTGCCAGCAGCGTAGGGCTAGCATTCGATACGCAGTATTTT.

This clone showed up just once. The chain uses TRBV5-1 and TRBJ2-1; D not resolved. Germline V gene sequence: CDR1 SGHRS, CDR2 YFSETQ. V was cut by 0 bases and J by 0 bases, with 7 bases left in between. The length of the CDR3 is 15 residues. The CDR3 here is CASSLDAISYNEQFF. DNA for the CDR3: TGCGCCAGCAGCTTGGACGCAATCTCCTACAATGAGCAGTTCTTC.